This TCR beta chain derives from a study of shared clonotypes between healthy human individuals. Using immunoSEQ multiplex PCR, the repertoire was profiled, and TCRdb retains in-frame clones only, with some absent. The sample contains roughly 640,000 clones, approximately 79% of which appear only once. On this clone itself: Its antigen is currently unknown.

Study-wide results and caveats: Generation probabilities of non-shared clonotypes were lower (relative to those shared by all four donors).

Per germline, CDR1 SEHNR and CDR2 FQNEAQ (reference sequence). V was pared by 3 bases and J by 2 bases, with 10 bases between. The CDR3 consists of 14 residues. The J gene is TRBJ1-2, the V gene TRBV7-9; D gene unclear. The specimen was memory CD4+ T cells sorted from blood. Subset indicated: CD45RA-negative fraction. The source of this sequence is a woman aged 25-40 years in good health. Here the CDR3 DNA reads TGTGCCAGCAGCTTCGAGACCGAGAACTATGGCTACACCTTC. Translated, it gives CASSFETENYGYTF.